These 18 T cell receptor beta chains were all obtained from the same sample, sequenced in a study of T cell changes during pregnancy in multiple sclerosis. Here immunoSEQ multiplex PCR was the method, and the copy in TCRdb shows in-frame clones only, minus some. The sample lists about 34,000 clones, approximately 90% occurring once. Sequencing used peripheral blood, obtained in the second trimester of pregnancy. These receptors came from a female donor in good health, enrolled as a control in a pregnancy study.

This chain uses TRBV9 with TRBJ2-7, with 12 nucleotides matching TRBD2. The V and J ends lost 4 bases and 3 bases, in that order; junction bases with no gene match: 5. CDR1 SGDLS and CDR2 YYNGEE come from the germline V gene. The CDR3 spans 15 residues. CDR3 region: CASSPWTSGVYEQYF. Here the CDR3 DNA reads TGTGCCAGCAGCCCTTGGACTAGCGGGGTCTACGAGCAGTACTTC. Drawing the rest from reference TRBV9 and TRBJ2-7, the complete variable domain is DSGVTQTPKHLITATGQRVTLRCSPRSGDLSVYWYQQSLDQGLQFLIQYYNGEERAKGNILERFSAQQFPDLHSELNLSSLELGDSALYFCASSPWTSGVYEQYFGPGTRLTVT.

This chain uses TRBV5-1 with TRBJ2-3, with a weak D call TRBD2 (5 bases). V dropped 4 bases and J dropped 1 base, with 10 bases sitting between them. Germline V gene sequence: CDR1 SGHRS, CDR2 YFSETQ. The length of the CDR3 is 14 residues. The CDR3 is CASSPLARTDTQYF. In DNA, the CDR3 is TGCGCCAGCAGCCCCTTAGCGCGCACAGATACGCAGTATTTT. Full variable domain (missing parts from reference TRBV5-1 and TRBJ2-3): KAGVTQTPRYLIKTRGQQVTLSCSPISGHRSVSWYQQTPGQGLQFLFEYFSETQRNKGNFPGRFSGRQFSNSRSEMNVSTLELGDSALYLCASSPLARTDTQYFGPGTRLTVL.

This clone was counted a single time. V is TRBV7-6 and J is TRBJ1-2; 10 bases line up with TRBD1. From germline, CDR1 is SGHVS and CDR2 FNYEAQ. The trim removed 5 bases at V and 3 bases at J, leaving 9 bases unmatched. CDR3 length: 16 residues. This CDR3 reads CASSPAGTGDDYGYTF. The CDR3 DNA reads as TGTGCCAGCAGCCCCGCCGGGACAGGGGACGACTATGGCTACACCTTC.

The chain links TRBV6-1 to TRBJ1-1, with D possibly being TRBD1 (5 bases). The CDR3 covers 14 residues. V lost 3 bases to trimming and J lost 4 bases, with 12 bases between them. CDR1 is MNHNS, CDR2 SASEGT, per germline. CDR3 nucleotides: TGTGCCAGCAGTGAGGGGGGGAGTGGCACTGAAGCTTTCTTT. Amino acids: CASSEGGSGTEAFF.

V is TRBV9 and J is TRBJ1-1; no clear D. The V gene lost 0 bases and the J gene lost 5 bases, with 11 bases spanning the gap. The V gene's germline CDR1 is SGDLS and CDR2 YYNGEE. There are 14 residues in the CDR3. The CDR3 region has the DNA TGTGCCAGCAGCGTAGCCCCTCGGGGAACTGAAGCTTTCTTT. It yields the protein CASSVAPRGTEAFF.

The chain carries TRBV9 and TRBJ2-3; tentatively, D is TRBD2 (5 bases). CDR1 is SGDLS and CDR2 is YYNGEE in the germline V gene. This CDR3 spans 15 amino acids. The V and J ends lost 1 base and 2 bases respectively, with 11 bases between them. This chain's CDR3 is CASSVSERFTDTQYF. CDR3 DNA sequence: TGTGCCAGCAGCGTAAGCGAGCGGTTCACAGATACGCAGTATTTT.

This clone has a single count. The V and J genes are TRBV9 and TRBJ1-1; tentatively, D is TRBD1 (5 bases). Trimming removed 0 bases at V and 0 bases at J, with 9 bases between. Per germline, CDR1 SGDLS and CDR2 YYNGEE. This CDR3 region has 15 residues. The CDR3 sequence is CASSVVGPLNTEAFF. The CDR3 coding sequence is TGTGCCAGCAGCGTAGTGGGGCCGCTGAACACTGAAGCTTTCTTT.

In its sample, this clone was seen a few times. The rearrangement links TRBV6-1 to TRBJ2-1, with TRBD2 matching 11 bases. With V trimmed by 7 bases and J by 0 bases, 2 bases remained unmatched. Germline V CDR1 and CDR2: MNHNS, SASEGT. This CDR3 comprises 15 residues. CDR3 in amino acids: CASNSGRASYNEQFF. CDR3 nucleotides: TGTGCCAGCAATAGCGGGAGGGCCTCCTACAATGAGCAGTTCTTC.

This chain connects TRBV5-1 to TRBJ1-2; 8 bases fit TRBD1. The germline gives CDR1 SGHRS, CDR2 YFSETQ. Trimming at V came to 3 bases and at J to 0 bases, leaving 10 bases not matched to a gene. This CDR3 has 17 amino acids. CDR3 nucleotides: TGCGCCAGCAGCTCGGGACAGGTCCCCTTAGCTAACTATGGCTACACCTTC. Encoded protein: CASSSGQVPLANYGYTF.

CDR3 sequence (DNA): TGTGCCAGCAGCTCTCCGGGGGTGGGTGAAAAACTGTTTTTT. Translation: CASSSPGVGEKLFF. This rearrangement joins TRBV27 to TRBJ1-4; D is perhaps TRBD1 (5 bases). This CDR3 is built from 14 residues. Per germline, CDR1 MNHEY and CDR2 SMNVEV (reference sequence). Trimming took 6 bases from V and 7 from J, leaving 15 bases between them.

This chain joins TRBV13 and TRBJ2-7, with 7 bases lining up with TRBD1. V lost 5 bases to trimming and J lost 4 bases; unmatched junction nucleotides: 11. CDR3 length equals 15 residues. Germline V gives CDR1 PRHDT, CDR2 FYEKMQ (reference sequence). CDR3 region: CASSPGRTGSYEQYF. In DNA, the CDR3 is TGTGCCAGCAGCCCCGGCCGGACAGGAAGTTACGAGCAGTACTTC.

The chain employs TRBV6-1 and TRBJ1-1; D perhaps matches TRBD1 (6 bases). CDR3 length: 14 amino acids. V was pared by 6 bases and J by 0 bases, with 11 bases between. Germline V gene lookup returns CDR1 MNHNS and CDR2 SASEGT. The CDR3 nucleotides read TGTGCCAGCAGCCGACAGGTGATGAACACTGAAGCTTTCTTT. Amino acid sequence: CASSRQVMNTEAFF.

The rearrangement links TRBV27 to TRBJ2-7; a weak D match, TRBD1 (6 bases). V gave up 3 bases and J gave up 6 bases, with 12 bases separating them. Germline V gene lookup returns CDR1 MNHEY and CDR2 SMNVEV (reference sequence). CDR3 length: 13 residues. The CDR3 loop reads CASSLDRLGEQYF. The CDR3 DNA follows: TGTGCCAGCAGTTTGGACAGATTGGGCGAGCAGTACTTC.

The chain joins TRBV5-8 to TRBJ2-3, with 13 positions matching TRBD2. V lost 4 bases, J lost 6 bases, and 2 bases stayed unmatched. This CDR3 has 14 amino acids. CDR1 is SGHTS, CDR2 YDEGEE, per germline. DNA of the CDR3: TGTGCCAGCAGCCTACTAGCGGGAGGGGATACGCAGTATTTT. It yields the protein CASSLLAGGDTQYF.

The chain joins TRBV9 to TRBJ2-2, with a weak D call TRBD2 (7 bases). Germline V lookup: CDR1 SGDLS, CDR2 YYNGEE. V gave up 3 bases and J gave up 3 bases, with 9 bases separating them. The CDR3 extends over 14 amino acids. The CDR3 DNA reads TGTGCCAGCAGCGGAGGGGGGGACACCGGGGAGCTGTTTTTT. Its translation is CASSGGGDTGELFF.

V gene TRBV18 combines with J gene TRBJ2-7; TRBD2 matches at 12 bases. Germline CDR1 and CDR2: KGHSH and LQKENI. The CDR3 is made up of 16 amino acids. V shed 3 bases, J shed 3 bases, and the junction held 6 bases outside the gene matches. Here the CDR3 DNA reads TGTGCCAGCTCACCCCTCAGACTAGCGGGGGACTACGAGCAGTACTTC. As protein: CASSPLRLAGDYEQYF.

This chain's CDR3 is CASSGTGGNQPQHF. The CDR3 DNA sequence: TGTGCCAGCTCCGGGACAGGGGGCAATCAGCCCCAGCATTTT. The chain combines TRBV2 with TRBJ1-5; 10 bases are a match to TRBD1. This CDR3 has 14 residues. V trimming: 8 bases; J trimming: 2 bases; junction bases outside the gene matches: 3. Germline V gene sequence: CDR1 SNHLY, CDR2 FYNNEI.

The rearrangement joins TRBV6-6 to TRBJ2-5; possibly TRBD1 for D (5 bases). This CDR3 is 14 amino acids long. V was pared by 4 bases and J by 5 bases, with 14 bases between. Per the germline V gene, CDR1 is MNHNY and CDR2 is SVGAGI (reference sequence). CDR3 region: CASSSRQFIETQYF. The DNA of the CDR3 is TGTGCCAGCAGTTCCCGACAGTTCATTGAGACCCAGTACTTC.